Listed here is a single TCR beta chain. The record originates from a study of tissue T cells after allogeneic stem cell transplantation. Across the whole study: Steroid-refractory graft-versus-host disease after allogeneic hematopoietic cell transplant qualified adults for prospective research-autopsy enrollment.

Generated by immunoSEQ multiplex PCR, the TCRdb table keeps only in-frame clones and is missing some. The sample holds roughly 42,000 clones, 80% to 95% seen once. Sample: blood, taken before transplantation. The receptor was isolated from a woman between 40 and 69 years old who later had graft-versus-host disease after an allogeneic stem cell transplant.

The DNA of the CDR3 is TGTGCCAGCAGCCCAACAATAACGGACAGGGGATTCGAAAAACTGTTTTTT. Translation gives CASSPTITDRGFEKLFF. The chain is built from TRBV9 and TRBJ1-4, with 9 nucleotides matching TRBD1. Germline CDR1 SGDLS, CDR2 YYNGEE. After removal of 4 bases from V and 8 bases from J, the junction contained 15 bases not matched to a gene. This CDR3 region has 17 residues.